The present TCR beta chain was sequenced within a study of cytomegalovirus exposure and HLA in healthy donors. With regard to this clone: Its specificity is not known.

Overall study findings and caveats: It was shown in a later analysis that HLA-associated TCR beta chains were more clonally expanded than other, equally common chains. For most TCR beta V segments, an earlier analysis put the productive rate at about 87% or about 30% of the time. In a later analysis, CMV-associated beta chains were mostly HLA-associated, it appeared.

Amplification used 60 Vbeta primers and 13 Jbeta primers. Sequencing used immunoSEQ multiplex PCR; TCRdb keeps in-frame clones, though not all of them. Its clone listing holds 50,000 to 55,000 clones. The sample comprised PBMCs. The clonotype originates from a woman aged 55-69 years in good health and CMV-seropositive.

In DNA, the CDR3 is TGTGCCAGCAGCGTTTCCGGACAGGGCGCAAACACCATATATTTT. This encodes CASSVSGQGANTIYF. The chain links TRBV9 to TRBJ1-3, with 8 bases that match TRBD1. The germline V gene has CDR1 SGDLS and CDR2 YYNGEE. Trimming cost V 2 bases and J 6 bases; bases outside gene matches: 7. The CDR3 consists of 15 residues. The whole variable domain, filled in from reference TRBV9 and TRBJ1-3, reads DSGVTQTPKHLITATGQRVTLRCSPRSGDLSVYWYQQSLDQGLQFLIQYYNGEERAKGNILERFSAQQFPDLHSELNLSSLELGDSALYFCASSVSGQGANTIYFGEGSWLTVV.